The following is a TCR beta chain sequence with its context. The antigen remains undetermined. Researchers took RNA transcripts and amplified the TCR beta CDR3 regions from them. The HTBI set primed first-round TCR CDR3 RT-PCR. From the multiplex PCR reads, TCRdb called clonotypes with MiXCR, one entry per CDR3 protein. This table holds around 490,000 distinct CDR3 sequences, just under 20% found once. The data were taken from a study of T cells in Graves' hyperthyroidism and ophthalmopathy. General study points: Within blood appeared most thyroid clonotypes that had expanded above 0.001. In the analysis, a 13 V-J model separated ophthalmopathy from stable hyperthyroidism.

This CDR3 contains 15 residues. Per the germline V gene, CDR1 is SGHAT and CDR2 is FQNNGV. The trim removed 5 bases at V and 1 base at J, leaving 4 bases unmatched. The chain links TRBV11-2 to TRBJ2-5; 10 bases are shared with TRBD2. The source material was blood. The receptor was derived from a man aged 40-49 years with Graves' ophthalmopathy. DNA of the CDR3: TGTGCCAGCAGCCTAGCGGGGGTTTGCCAAGAGACCCAGTACTTC. This encodes CASSLAGVCQETQYF.